The 15 T cell receptor beta chains given below trace back to one sample, sequenced in a study of beta chain features in type 1 diabetes. TCRB transcripts that were expressed got sequenced, as all of the isolated RNA had been reverse transcribed. Generated by immunoSEQ multiplex PCR, the TCRdb table keeps only in-frame clones and is missing some. The sample records around 400,000 clones, over 10% being singletons. Sequencing input: naive CD4+ T cells from blood. Source of these receptors: a young man in good health.

This clone turned up a few times. The rearrangement uses TRBV6-1 and TRBJ2-1; perhaps TRBD2 as D (6 bases). This CDR3 has 14 residues. Germline CDR1 and CDR2: MNHNS and SASEGT. Trimming cost V 4 bases and J 10 bases, with 17 bases left between them. The CDR3 sequence: CASSASISGGEQFF. The CDR3 bases are TGTGCCAGCAGTGCGTCGATTTCTGGAGGGGAGCAGTTCTTC.

V usage is TRBV7-3 and J usage is TRBJ2-2; 8 bases align to TRBD2. Germline lookup yields CDR1 SGHTA and CDR2 FQGTGA. The CDR3 sequence is 15 residues long. With V trimmed by 5 bases and J by 5 bases, 7 bases remained unmatched. The CDR3 here is CASSPTSERTGELFF. The CDR3 DNA is TGTGCCAGCAGCCCGACTAGCGAGAGGACCGGGGAGCTGTTTTTT.

V gene TRBV30 combines with J gene TRBJ2-3, with TRBD1 matching 8 bases. From germline, CDR1 is GTSNPN and CDR2 SVGIG (reference sequence). V was pared by 0 bases and J by 3 bases, with 8 bases of the junction left unmatched. The CDR3 has 16 residues. The CDR3 here is CAWSVRLQGATDTQYF. The CDR3 DNA sequence: TGTGCCTGGAGTGTAAGGTTGCAGGGGGCAACAGATACGCAGTATTTT.

For this clone: One junction end does not reproduce the germline sequence, and a read error may be involved. The V call is TRBV6-1, the J call TRBJ2-4; D might be TRBD1 (6 bases). The germline V gene has CDR1 MNHNS and CDR2 SASEGT. The CDR3 extends over 12 amino acids. In DNA form, the CDR3 reads TGTGCCAGCAGTGCCCCGGGACACCATCACCGCTTC. This sequence encodes CASSAPGHHHRF.

This clone was seen a handful of times. The chain employs TRBV30 and TRBJ2-7; 8 bases align to TRBD1. Germline loops: CDR1 GTSNPN, CDR2 SVGIG (reference sequence). The junction had 6 bases not matched to a gene; V was cut back by 2 bases and J by 6 bases. The CDR3 loop spans 13 amino acids. The CDR3, as DNA: TGTGCCTGGAGTATACAAGGACAGGGCGAGCAGTACTTC. Amino acids: CAWSIQGQGEQYF.

This clone has more than one count but fewer than ten. V usage is TRBV11-2 and J usage is TRBJ2-1; 7 bases match TRBD1. J gave up 6 bases and V 4 bases, and 9 bases lay outside the gene matches. From germline, CDR1 is SGHAT and CDR2 FQNNGV. The CDR3 covers 15 residues. For the CDR3, the DNA is TGTGCCAGCAGCTACAGGGGTCCTACCCTCAATGAGCAGTTCTTC. Translating it yields CASSYRGPTLNEQFF.

The chain joins TRBV28 to TRBJ2-3; TRBD1 matches 7 bases. The CDR3 sequence is 13 residues long. Germline CDR1 MDHEN, CDR2 SYDVKM. Losses at the gene ends were 5 bases for V and 3 bases for J; bases not matched to a gene: 2. The CDR3 nucleotides read TGTGCCAGCAGTCCGGGACAGACAGATACGCAGTATTTT. Residues: CASSPGQTDTQYF. The full variable domain, in which reference TRBV28 and TRBJ2-3 provide the parts outside the CDR3, is DVKVTQSSRYLVKRTGEKVFLECVQDMDHENMFWYRQDPGLGLRLIYFSYDVKMKEKGDIPEGYSVSREKKERFSLILESASTNQTSMYLCASSPGQTDTQYFGPGTRLTVL.

To note about this clone: Mismatch with germline at one junction end may stem from a read error. The rearrangement joins TRBV5-4 to TRBJ2-3, with TRBD2 matching 7 bases. The germline V gene has CDR1 SGHNT and CDR2 YYREEE (reference sequence). The length of the CDR3 is 14 residues. This CDR3 is CASSVLASTYTQYF. CDR3 coding DNA: TGTGCCAGCAGTGTACTAGCGAGCACATATACGCAGTATTTT.

This clone was observed a few times. The chain joins TRBV28 to TRBJ1-3; tentatively, D is TRBD1 (6 bases). The V gene lost 5 bases and the J gene lost 0 bases, with 14 bases spanning the gap. The germline gives CDR1 MDHEN, CDR2 SYDVKM. This CDR3 spans 16 amino acids. The CDR3 DNA follows: TGTGCCAGCAGTCGCGACAGGCTCTACTCTGGAAACACCATATATTTT. It encodes CASSRDRLYSGNTIYF.

The chain carries TRBV5-6 and TRBJ2-7; maybe TRBD2 (6 bases). V lost 2 bases, J lost 3 bases, and 9 bases lay in between. CDR3 length: 13 residues. Germline V gene lookup returns CDR1 SGHDT and CDR2 YYEEEE. This CDR3 reads CASSFGGDYEQYF. For the CDR3, the DNA is TGTGCCAGCAGCTTTGGAGGGGACTACGAGCAGTACTTC.

This chain connects TRBV11-3 to TRBJ2-3, with a tentative D call TRBD2 (5 bases). Germline CDR1 and CDR2: SGHNT and YENEEA. Between the trimmed V and J ends, which lost 1 base and 0 bases, there was a span of 8 bases. This CDR3 spans 15 amino acids. CDR3 coding DNA: TGTGCCAGCAGCTTAGGAGGCGGGAGCACAGATACGCAGTATTTT. Its translation is CASSLGGGSTDTQYF.

This clone has just a few counts. The chain links TRBV25-1 to TRBJ2-3; TRBD2 agrees at 14 bases. CDR3 size: 16 residues. V gave up 3 bases and J gave up 1 base; unmatched junction bases: 0. From germline, CDR1 is MGHDK and CDR2 SYGVNS. The CDR3: CASSEGLAGGTDTQYF. The CDR3 DNA is TGTGCCAGCAGTGAGGGACTAGCGGGGGGCACAGATACGCAGTATTTT. Based on the CDR3 plus reference TRBV25-1 and TRBJ2-3, the full variable domain is EADIYQTPRYLVIGTGKKITLECSQTMGHDKMYWYQQDPGMELHLIHYSYGVNSTEKGDLSSESTVSRIRTEHFPLTLESARPSHTSQYLCASSEGLAGGTDTQYFGPGTRLTVL.

The rearrangement links TRBV15 to TRBJ2-7; 9 bases agree with TRBD2. The CDR3 consists of 18 residues. The junction had 13 bases not matched to a gene; V was cut back by 0 bases and J by 4 bases. The germline gives CDR1 LNHNV, CDR2 YYDKDF (reference sequence). The CDR3 DNA is TGTGCCACCAGCAGAGATCTGAAAAAGGCTAGCGGGACGTACGAGCAGTACTTC. This codes for CATSRDLKKASGTYEQYF.

This clone was detected a few times. This chain connects TRBV6-5 to TRBJ2-7, with D uncertain. Germline loops: CDR1 MNHEY, CDR2 SVGAGI. This CDR3 region has 15 residues. V shed 0 bases and J shed 0 bases, with 9 bases lying between them. This CDR3 is CASSYSSSFSYEQYF. The CDR3 DNA reads as TGTGCCAGCAGTTACTCGTCGTCGTTCTCCTACGAGCAGTACTTC.

This clone was counted a few times. The rearrangement joins TRBV5-1 to TRBJ2-7, with 11 positions matching TRBD2. Unmatched junction bases numbered 8, after V lost 5 bases and J lost 1 base. The CDR3 has 16 amino acids. Per germline, CDR1 SGHRS and CDR2 YFSETQ. The CDR3 nucleotides read TGCGCCAGCAGTCCCGGGACTAGCGGCCTGTCCTACGAGCAGTACTTC. Translated: CASSPGTSGLSYEQYF.